This T cell receptor (beta chain) was captured by sequencing in a study of monozygotic twins with inflammatory bowel disease (dated by TCRdb to about 2019). For the wider study: The complete study included 28 monozygotic twin pairs: 19 IBD-discordant Danish pairs and nine German pairs, of which four were IBD-concordant and five were IBD-discordant. Each individual had, on average, about 151 000 unique TCRalpha sequences and 181 000 unique TCRbeta sequences available for analysis. The search for disease-associated traits relied mainly on comparing IBD patients with their genetically identical healthy co-twins within discordant pairs. General study outcomes and caveats: Different T cell subtypes could not be distinguished in the analysis. No single strong signal or clonotype linked to IBD turned up in the results, so the idea that one exists was not supported. IBD patients had lower TCRbeta repertoire diversity, measured by the inverse Simpson index, than their healthy co-twins. Compared with healthy twins, IBD patients had fewer clonotypes in common with other individuals, a difference most pronounced in patients showing signs of disease activity. Because patients received different immunosuppressive treatments, the repertoires may have picked up extra background noise and variability between individuals. Repertoire similarity did not differ between concordant and discordant twins, possibly due to limited statistical power.

Per the germline V gene, SGHVS is the CDR1 and FQNEAQ is the CDR2. There are 15 amino acids in the CDR3, from cysteine to phenylalanine inclusive. DNA for this receptor is not on file. From each donor, a roughly 2.5 ml peripheral blood sample was collected into PAXgene tubes and stored at -80 degrees C. Total RNA was isolated from whole blood with the PAXgene blood miRNA kit on an automated QIAcube, without T cell sorting. Peripheral blood from monozygotic twin pairs concordant or discordant for inflammatory bowel disease was subjected to deep TCRalpha and TCRbeta repertoire profiling with unique molecular barcoding. Smoking habits were recorded for all twin pairs, and individuals were classified as current, former or never smokers. Libraries came from 5' RACE. Each TCR library was prepared from around 3.5 ug of total RNA. cDNA was synthesized with SMARTScribe reverse transcriptase in eight separate reactions per sample. During cDNA synthesis, unique molecular identifiers containing a 6-nucleotide sample barcode were introduced by template switching. TCRalpha and TCRbeta cDNA was amplified in two nested PCRs of approximately 16 and 10 cycles, and bead purification was carried out after each PCR. Before amplification, the cDNA was treated with uracil DNA-glycosylase and purified using the QIAquick PCR purification kit. The second PCR added Illumina TruSeq-compatible adapters along with sample-specific barcodes. TapeStation and Qubit were used to check library quality and concentration, and around 4.7 ng of each library was pooled. The pooled libraries were sequenced with 2 x 100 bp reads and custom sequencing primers on an Illumina HiSeq2500 single-index Rapid Run. The authors' pipeline ran thus. MiGEC version 1.2.6 was used for UMI-based consensus assembly to correct PCR and sequencing errors. V(D)J alignment, clonotype assembly and CDR3 extraction were performed with MiXCR version 2.1.1. Normalisation of gene usage, clonotype sharing and MAIT/NKT TCR abundance was achieved by analysing the top 1000, 10 000 and 20 000 clonotypes per sample. After downsampling to 27 000 UMIs, diversity was calculated as the inverse Simpson index using the vegan R package. Paired Mann-Whitney U tests on discordant twin pairs were used, with Benjamini-Hochberg multiple-testing correction. With the reads reprocessed by TCRdb, a single entry stands for each CDR3 protein sequence and no DNA is reported. In this record, the V and J calls reflect TCRdb's handling and not the investigators' own analysis. The table for this sample lists approximately 300,000 distinct CDR3 sequences. The top ten hold roughly 5.3% of the sample.

As to this clonotype: The antigen this receptor binds is unknown.

The sequence joins TRBV7-8 to TRBJ2-7; with no DNA, the TCRdb D assignment of TRBD2 cannot be verified. Sequences were obtained from blood. The TCR sequence derives from a human donor with ulcerative colitis or Crohn's disease, or a healthy co-twin of an affected twin (not recorded which). The CDR3 loop reads CASSVFASEGYEQYF.